Presented here are 30 T cell receptor beta chains from one specimen sequenced in a study of T cell responses to AZD1222 COVID-19 vaccine. TCRdb's copy holds only in-frame clones and misses some; the assay was immunoSEQ multiplex PCR. The repertoire includes fewer than 120,000 clones, 88% of them detected once, and about 1.6% sits in the top ten. The sequencing used peripheral blood, collected on day 0 of AZD1222 vaccination. These receptors were taken from an adult in good health.

The genes are TRBV5-5 and TRBJ2-1, with D perhaps matching TRBD2 (5 bases). Germline V gene lookup returns CDR1 SGHKS and CDR2 YYEKEE (reference sequence). This CDR3 is 13 amino acids long. V lost 4 bases and J 8 bases, leaving 13 bases between the germline ends. CDR3 in DNA: TGTGCCAGCAGCCGAAACACTAGAGATGAGCAGTTCTTC. Translation gives CASSRNTRDEQFF.

The V gene is TRBV5-4, the J gene TRBJ1-4, with 7 bases that match TRBD1. The V gene end was trimmed by 4 bases and the J gene end by 7 bases; junction bases not matched to a gene: 10. Germline-derived CDR1 and CDR2 are SGHNT and YYREEE (reference sequence). The CDR3 runs to 15 residues. CDR3 amino acids: CASSPRQGVGEKLFF. The DNA for the CDR3 is TGTGCCAGCAGCCCTAGACAGGGTGTTGGTGAAAAACTGTTTTTT.

This chain uses TRBV28 with TRBJ2-1, with a weak D call TRBD2 (6 bases). Trimming pared 10 bases from V and 5 bases from J, leaving 21 bases between. Germline V gene data show CDR1 as MDHEN and CDR2 as SYDVKM. CDR3 length: 15 residues. CDR3 protein: CATFPFGSRDNEQFF. The CDR3 DNA sequence: TGTGCCACCTTCCCCTTCGGGAGTCGGGACAATGAGCAGTTCTTC.

This clone is a singleton in its sample. The rearrangement joins TRBV3-1 (or the pseudogene TRBV3-2) to TRBJ1-4; 10 bases align to TRBD1. This CDR3 region has 15 residues. Germline CDR1 LGHDT, CDR2 YNNKEL (reference sequence). Trimming at V came to 4 bases and at J to 5 bases, leaving 4 bases not matched to a gene. The CDR3 coding sequence is TGTGCCAGCAGCCTGAGGACAGGGGGGAATGAAAAACTGTTTTTT. This gives the protein CASSLRTGGNEKLFF.

The CDR3 spells CASSILAGGRNTEAFF. CDR3 nucleotides: TGTGCCAGTAGTATATTGGCAGGGGGCAGGAACACTGAAGCTTTCTTT. The rearrangement joins TRBV19 to TRBJ1-1, with 8 nucleotides matching TRBD1. Germline V gene sequence: CDR1 LNHDA, CDR2 SQIVND (reference sequence). After removal of 2 bases from V and 1 base from J, the junction contained 6 bases not matched to a gene. The CDR3 is 16 amino acids.

V gene TRBV5-8 combines with J gene TRBJ2-7; 7 bases agree with TRBD2. CDR3 length: 13 amino acids. Trimming removed 6 bases from V and 7 bases from J; junction bases left unmatched: 10. The germline V gene has CDR1 SGHTS and CDR2 YDEGEE. CDR3 amino acids: CASKVLAPHEQYF. For the CDR3, the DNA is TGTGCCAGCAAAGTACTAGCGCCCCATGAGCAGTACTTC.

The chain uses TRBV10-3 and TRBJ2-7; 11 bases align to TRBD2. CDR3 length: 15 residues. With V trimmed by 3 bases and J by 3 bases, 4 bases remained unmatched. Germline V gene data show CDR1 as ENHRY and CDR2 as SYGVKD. CDR3 coding DNA: TGTGCCATCAGTGAAACTAGCGGGAGACTCTACGAGCAGTACTTC. Amino acid sequence: CAISETSGRLYEQYF.

V gene TRBV29-1 combines with J gene TRBJ2-2; 11 bases are a match to TRBD2. CDR3 length: 16 residues. The V gene's germline CDR1 is SQVTM and CDR2 ANQGSEA. V shed 5 bases, J shed 0 bases, and the junction held 5 bases outside the gene matches. The CDR3 loop is CSVTGLAGANTGELFF. In nucleotides, the CDR3 is TGCAGCGTTACCGGACTAGCGGGCGCGAACACCGGGGAGCTGTTTTTT.

The chain recombines TRBV5-1 with TRBJ2-6, with 9 bases fitting TRBD1. Per germline, CDR1 SGHRS and CDR2 YFSETQ. V shed 4 bases and J 0 bases; nucleotides not matched to a gene: 2. This CDR3 region has 16 residues. The CDR3 DNA sequence: TGCGCCAGCAGCCAACAGGGGGCCTCTGGGGCCAACGTCCTGACTTTC. This encodes CASSQQGASGANVLTF.

This sequence joins TRBV18 and TRBJ1-1; 9 bases are a match to TRBD1. This CDR3 has 13 amino acids. CDR1 and CDR2 (germline): KGHSH, LQKENI. The J segment lost 7 bases and the V segment lost 6 bases, leaving 6 bases of the junction unmatched. CDR3 region: CASSRTDRGEAFF. CDR3 coding DNA: TGTGCCAGCTCCCGTACGGACAGGGGTGAAGCTTTCTTT.

This clone occurred a few times. The chain links TRBV12-3 or TRBV12-4 to TRBJ2-2; no definite D call. Between the trimmed V and J ends, which lost 3 bases and 13 bases, there was a span of 12 bases. This CDR3 is built from 12 residues. CDR3 sequence: CASSFGSLGLFF. DNA for the CDR3: TGTGCCAGCAGTTTTGGCTCCCTGGGGCTGTTTTTT.

V is TRBV9 and J is TRBJ1-1; D not resolved. Trimming removed 4 bases from V and 6 bases from J, with 13 bases in between. This CDR3 has 13 residues. Germline V gene data show CDR1 as SGDLS and CDR2 as YYNGEE. The CDR3 reads CASSQPPSAEAFF. In DNA form, the CDR3 reads TGTGCCAGCAGCCAACCTCCCTCAGCTGAAGCTTTCTTT.

This sequence joins TRBV5-6 and TRBJ1-4; D gene unclear. Germline V gene data show CDR1 as SGHDT and CDR2 as YYEEEE. V lost 0 bases, J lost 5 bases, and 5 bases lay in between. The CDR3 spans 13 residues. The CDR3 protein is CASSLVGNEKLFF. The CDR3 DNA follows: TGTGCCAGCAGCTTGGTGGGGAATGAAAAACTGTTTTTT.

The chain combines TRBV7-9 with TRBJ1-2; tentative D call: TRBD1 (6 bases). Germline V lookup: CDR1 SEHNR, CDR2 FQNEAQ (reference sequence). V shed 11 bases and J shed 8 bases, with 21 bases lying between them. The CDR3 length is 13 residues. The CDR3 loop reads CAGRTEAGEGYTF. DNA for the CDR3: TGTGCCGGGAGGACAGAAGCTGGGGAAGGCTACACCTTC.

The CDR3, as DNA: TGTGCCAGCAGTCGAGGGGGGAAAGGCTCTGGAAACACCATATATTTT. It specifies CASSRGGKGSGNTIYF. The chain has TRBV6-6 and TRBJ1-3, with a weak D call TRBD1 (6 bases). This CDR3 contains 16 residues. CDR1 and CDR2 (germline): MNHNY, SVGAGI (reference sequence). Trimming left V 5 bases short and J 0 bases short, with 14 bases between.

V and J are TRBV12-3 or TRBV12-4 and TRBJ2-5; the D gene is possibly TRBD2 (5 bases). This CDR3 has 13 amino acids. Deletions cut 6 bases from V and 5 bases from J, with 13 bases between. The CDR3 nucleotides read TGTGCCAGCAGCCGTGGACGGAGGGAGACCCAGTACTTC. Encoded protein: CASSRGRRETQYF.

V gene TRBV6-2 or TRBV6-3 combines with J gene TRBJ1-5; no clear D. Trimming shortened V by 4 bases and J by 7 bases, and 8 bases separated the two germline ends. Germline values: CDR1 MNHEY, CDR2 SVGEGT. The CDR3 is 12 amino acids. The CDR3 coding sequence is TGTGCCAGCAGTTTGGTCCCGCAGCCCCAGCATTTT. Amino acid sequence: CASSLVPQPQHF.

This clone turned up a few times. The rearrangement joins TRBV5-6 to TRBJ2-7; D call uncertain. The V and J ends lost 1 base and 7 bases respectively, with 12 bases between them. Looked up from germline, CDR1 is SGHDT and CDR2 is YYEEEE. The CDR3 totals 13 residues. CDR3 nucleotide sequence: TGTGCCAGCAGCTTGTTGGTGGCCCCTGAGCAGTACTTC. It yields the protein CASSLLVAPEQYF. Using reference TRBV5-6 and TRBJ2-7 for the parts outside the CDR3, the full variable domain is DAGVTQSPTHLIKTRGQQVTLRCSPKSGHDTVSWYQQALGQGPQFIFQYYEEEERQRGNFPDRFSGHQFPNYSSELNVNALLLGDSALYLCASSLLVAPEQYFGPGTRLTVT.

CDR3 amino acids: CSGGQTNYGYTF. The DNA for the CDR3 is TGCAGCGGGGGACAGACTAACTATGGCTACACCTTC. The chain uses TRBV29-1 and TRBJ1-2; 7 nucleotides align to TRBD1. V trimming: 7 bases; J trimming: 0 bases; junction bases outside the gene matches: 2. The CDR3 has 12 residues. CDR1 is SQVTM and CDR2 is ANQGSEA in the germline V gene.

The rearrangement joins TRBV30 to TRBJ2-6; TRBD1 aligns across 7 bases. There are 14 residues in the CDR3. From germline, CDR1 is GTSNPN and CDR2 SVGIG (reference sequence). The ends lost 5 bases at V and 0 bases at J; junction bases unmatched: 1. The CDR3 DNA is TGTGCCTGGGACAGGGCCTCTGGGGCCAACGTCCTGACTTTC. Translated, it gives CAWDRASGANVLTF.

The chain employs TRBV30 and TRBJ2-7, with a weak D call TRBD1 (5 bases). Trimming took off 0 bases at V and 2 bases at J, with 8 bases between the two ends. This CDR3 comprises 13 residues. CDR1 and CDR2 (germline): GTSNPN, SVGIG (reference sequence). CDR3 sequence (DNA): TGTGCCTGGAGTGTAAGACAGCCCTACGAGCAGTACTTC. Translation gives CAWSVRQPYEQYF.

The rearrangement links TRBV21-1 to TRBJ2-2; TRBD2, as called in the table, went unchecked against the DNA. TRBV21-1 counts as a pseudogene. The CDR3 has 20 residues. The CDR3: CASSIKWERAGVLNTGELFF. CDR3 coding DNA: TGTGCCAGCAGCATAAAATGGGAGAGGGCAGGCGTTTTGAACACCGGGGAGCTGTTTTTT.

The CDR3 nucleotides are TGTGCCAGCAGTGAGGCTGGAGTTGCCTACGAGCAGTACTTC. This encodes CASSEAGVAYEQYF. The rearrangement uses TRBV6-1 and TRBJ2-7; no clear D. Germline CDR1 is MNHNS and CDR2 is SASEGT. This CDR3 comprises 14 residues. V lost 3 bases to trimming and J lost 2 bases, with 11 bases between them.

This clone was seen only once. This chain connects TRBV19 to TRBJ1-3; 9 positions agree with TRBD1. The CDR3 runs 19 residues. CDR1 is LNHDA and CDR2 is SQIVND in the germline V gene (reference sequence). V shed 4 bases, J shed 4 bases, and the junction held 17 bases outside the gene matches. The CDR3 reads CASSRKPGTGSGLGNTIYF. As DNA, the CDR3 is TGTGCCAGTAGTAGGAAACCTGGGACAGGGAGCGGCCTCGGAAACACCATATATTTT.

The CDR3 nucleotides are TGTGCCAGCAGCCAAGCGAACTATGGCTACACCTTC. Encoded protein: CASSQANYGYTF. V usage is TRBV3-1 (or the pseudogene TRBV3-2) and J usage is TRBJ1-2; D not certain. The CDR3 length is 12 residues. Trimming stripped 1 base from V and 2 bases from J, with 2 bases between. CDR1 and CDR2 (germline): LGHDT, YNNKEL (reference sequence).

V usage is TRBV10-3 and J usage is TRBJ1-2; D perhaps matches TRBD1 (5 bases). Trimming left V 3 bases short and J 4 bases short, with 15 bases between. Germline V gene sequence: CDR1 ENHRY, CDR2 SYGVKD. The CDR3 is 15 residues long. The CDR3 nucleotides read TGTGCCATCAGTGAAAGAAGTGGGGCCTTCTATGGCTACACCTTC. This codes for CAISERSGAFYGYTF.

This clone was detected only a few times. The V gene is TRBV27, the J gene TRBJ2-1; D is unclear. Trimming shortened V by 2 bases and J by 10 bases, and 9 bases separated the two germline ends. The CDR3 sequence is 12 residues long. Per the germline V gene, CDR1 is MNHEY and CDR2 is SMNVEV (reference sequence). The CDR3: CASSLVQSEQFF. In DNA, the CDR3 is TGTGCCAGCAGTTTAGTTCAAAGCGAGCAGTTCTTC.

This clone was detected only once. V is TRBV5-4 and J is TRBJ2-7; D is perhaps TRBD1 or TRBD2 (5 bases each). The CDR3 is 14 residues long. V was cut by 3 bases and J by 3 bases, with 13 bases left in between. The germline V gene has CDR1 SGHNT and CDR2 YYREEE (reference sequence). This CDR3 reads CASSSFGTNYEQYF. CDR3 in DNA: TGTGCCAGCAGCTCCTTCGGGACGAACTACGAGCAGTACTTC.

The chain has TRBV11-3 and TRBJ1-1; D is uncertain. The ends were cut back, 1 base at V and 1 base at J, with 10 bases in the middle. CDR3 length equals 15 residues. Germline assignment: CDR1 SGHNT and CDR2 YENEEA. CDR3: CASSLGRTTNTEAFF. The CDR3 DNA reads TGTGCCAGCAGCTTAGGGCGCACCACGAACACTGAAGCTTTCTTT.

The gene calls are TRBV4-2 and TRBJ1-5; possible D gene TRBD1, 6 bases. Germline-derived CDR1 and CDR2 are LGHNA and YNFKEQ. V lost 0 bases and J lost 0, with 9 bases in between. The CDR3 consists of 16 residues. CDR3 protein: CASSQDLDSSNQPQHF. The CDR3 DNA reads as TGTGCCAGCAGCCAAGATCTGGACAGTAGCAATCAGCCCCAGCATTTT.